Listed below are T cell receptor beta chains from one sample, sequenced in a study of cytomegalovirus exposure and HLA in healthy donors. The protocol was immunoSEQ multiplex PCR, while the TCRdb copy is restricted to in-frame clones and leaves out a portion. The table shows fewer than 150,000 clones, with around 80% occurring only once. Sequences were obtained from PBMCs. The receptors were sampled from a man aged 45 to 65 in good health and CMV-seronegative. Both conserved end residues are part of each CDR3. The D gene is left open where the match is weak. Size is omitted from some rows. Given values are once, few, many or a class for expanded clones.

D gene	clone size	V gene	J gene	CDR3 protein	CDR3 DNA
.	.	TRBV7-3	TRBJ2-5	CASSQRGAETQYF	TGTGCCAGCAGCCAACGCGGAGCAGAGACCCAGTACTTC
TRBD2	.	TRBV5-1	TRBJ2-7	CASSRNPGLAGNEQYF	TGCGCCAGCAGCCGGAACCCGGGACTAGCGGGAAACGAGCAGTACTTC
TRBD1	.	TRBV29-1	TRBJ1-1	CSVEDPPGGDEAFF	TGCAGCGTTGAAGATCCCCCAGGGGGCGACGAAGCTTTCTTT
TRBD2	.	TRBV7-9	TRBJ2-1	CASSLGGRGGLVNEQFF	TGTGCCAGCAGCTTAGGGGGACGGGGGGGGCTGGTAAATGAGCAGTTCTTC
.	.	TRBV30	TRBJ2-3	CAWSADRTGYNTQYF	TGTGCCTGGAGTGCCGACAGGACCGGGTATAATACGCAGTATTTT
.	once	TRBV6-6	TRBJ1-5	CASSLQLNQPQHF	TGTGCCAGCAGTTTACAGCTCAATCAGCCCCAGCATTTT
.	.	TRBV15	TRBJ1-5	CATRSHRLTPQHF	TGTGCCACCCGATCCCACAGGTTAACGCCCCAGCATTTT
.	.	TRBV27	TRBJ1-5	CASNPQGRNQPQHF	TGTGCCAGCAATCCCCAGGGCCGGAATCAGCCCCAGCATTTT
.	.	TRBV14	TRBJ2-7	CASSQDFRGKEQYF	TGTGCCAGCAGCCAAGATTTTAGGGGAAAGGAGCAGTACTTC
.	.	TRBV4-1	TRBJ2-6	CASSQDTSSGANVLTF	TGCGCCAGCAGCCAGGATACTAGCTCTGGGGCCAACGTCCTGACTTTC
TRBD2	.	TRBV7-2	TRBJ2-1	CASSSGLAGVKQFF	TGTGCCAGCAGCTCGGGACTAGCGGGGGTAAAGCAGTTCTTC
TRBD1	few	TRBV19	TRBJ1-6	CASSRDRDNSPLHF	TGTGCCAGTAGCAGGGACAGGGACAATTCACCCCTCCACTTT
.	.	TRBV29-1	TRBJ1-1	CSVVGFRVAEAFF	TGCAGCGTTGTTGGGTTCCGGGTCGCTGAAGCTTTCTTT
.	.	TRBV19	TRBJ2-7	CASSIGGLPYEQYF	TGTGCCAGTAGTATAGGAGGATTGCCCTACGAGCAGTACTTC
TRBD1	once	TRBV7-2	TRBJ1-6	CASSFGQGGNSPLHF	TGTGCCAGCAGCTTTGGACAGGGTGGCAATTCACCCCTCCACTTT
TRBD2	.	TRBV4-3	TRBJ2-3	CASSQDSSGGLSDTQYF	TGCGCCAGCAGCCAAGATAGTAGCGGGGGGTTATCAGATACGCAGTATTTT
TRBD1	.	TRBV6-6	TRBJ2-7	CASSPTTGGHYEQYF	TGTGCCAGCAGCCCTACTACAGGGGGCCACTACGAGCAGTACTTC
.	.	TRBV4-3	TRBJ2-7	CASSQVRGGNYEQYF	TGCGCCAGCAGCCAAGTTAGGGGGGGGAACTACGAGCAGTACTTC
.	.	TRBV5-1	TRBJ1-4	CASSGVATNEKLFF	TGCGCCAGCAGCGGAGTTGCAACTAATGAAAAACTGTTTTTT
.	.	TRBV5-1	TRBJ2-1	CASSLYNEQFF	TGCGCCAGCAGCCTATACAATGAGCAGTTCTTC
.	.	TRBV6-5	TRBJ2-5	CASTNSGWETQYF	TGTGCCAGCACCAATTCGGGGTGGGAGACCCAGTACTTC
TRBD1	.	TRBV19	TRBJ1-4	CASEGQGQGNEKLFF	TGTGCCAGTGAAGGACAGGGACAGGGAAACGAAAAACTGTTTTTT
TRBD2	.	TRBV11-3	TRBJ2-1	CASSPGGYYNEQFF	TGTGCCAGCAGCCCCGGGGGGTACTACAATGAGCAGTTCTTC
.	.	TRBV6-5	TRBJ2-3	CASSQWRGSTDTQYF	TGTGCCAGCAGCCAGTGGCGGGGCTCCACAGATACGCAGTATTTT
.	.	TRBV28	TRBJ2-1	CASSPIFGLGSNEQFF	TGTGCCAGCAGTCCGATCTTCGGGTTAGGGAGCAATGAGCAGTTCTTC
.	.	TRBV19	TRBJ2-1	CASSRTDYSYNEQFF	TGTGCCAGTAGTAGAACGGACTACTCCTACAATGAGCAGTTCTTC
.	.	TRBV20-1	TRBJ1-1	CSARDTERAFF	TGCAGTGCTAGAGATACGGAGAGGGCTTTCTTT
.	.	TRBV9	TRBJ2-7	CASSVEALAYEQYF	TGTGCCAGCAGCGTAGAAGCTCTAGCCTACGAGCAGTACTTC
TRBD1	once	TRBV5-6	TRBJ1-5	CASSLGTGSKPQHF	TGTGCCAGCAGCTTGGGGACAGGGAGCAAGCCCCAGCATTTT
.	.	TRBV19	TRBJ2-1	CASSTGLTSSYNEQFF	TGTGCCAGTAGTACGGGACTCACTAGCTCCTACAATGAGCAGTTCTTC
.	.	TRBV5-1	TRBJ2-7	CASTLGSWGYEQYF	TGCGCCAGCACCCTAGGGAGTTGGGGCTACGAGCAGTACTTC
.	.	TRBV7-9	TRBJ1-1	CASSLAAAYSEAFF	TGTGCCAGCAGCTTAGCGGCGGCTTATAGTGAAGCTTTCTTT
.	.	TRBV29-1	TRBJ2-6	CSARSGAGANVLTF	TGCAGCGCCCGGTCCGGGGCTGGGGCCAACGTCCTGACTTTC
.	.	TRBV7-3	TRBJ2-2	CASSLTGARLVSNTGELFF	TGTGCCAGCAGCTTAACGGGAGCGCGTCTAGTTTCGAACACCGGGGAGCTGTTTTTT
.	.	TRBV9	TRBJ1-1	CASSVDQDTEAFF	TGTGCCAGCAGCGTAGATCAGGACACTGAAGCTTTCTTT
.	.	TRBV11-2	TRBJ1-1	CASSFSPTPNTEAFF	TGTGCCAGCAGCTTTAGCCCGACTCCGAACACTGAAGCTTTCTTT